The 22 T cell receptor beta chains below were found in one sample sequenced in a study of identical twins. Using its own MiXCR run on the 5' RACE reads, TCRdb lists one record per CDR3 protein. The table has some 760,000 distinct CDR3 sequences, 18% seen once. Separately, the same data were catalogued under a study of T cells expressing NK-cell markers.

Sequencing was performed on PBMCs. These receptors all stem from a woman under 30 in good health.

This clonotype was counted a few times. The chain is built from TRBV7-9 and TRBJ2-1, with 7 bases lining up with TRBD2. Unmatched junction bases numbered 4, after V lost 3 bases and J lost 8 bases. Germline V gene lookup returns CDR1 SEHNR and CDR2 FQNEAQ (reference sequence). The CDR3 spans 13 residues. Written as DNA, the CDR3 is TGTGCCAGCAGCTTTGGCGGGAGCTATGAGCAGTTCTTC. The encoded protein is CASSFGGSYEQFF.

The chain has TRBV6-2 or TRBV6-3 and TRBJ1-5; unclear D gene. Trimming removed 2 bases from V and 7 bases from J, with 6 bases in between. CDR1 and CDR2 (germline): MNHEY, SVGEGT. This CDR3 region has 12 residues. The CDR3 bases are TGTGCCAGCAGTTACCGTGTGCAGCCCCAGCATTTT. Encoded protein: CASSYRVQPQHF.

Written as DNA, the CDR3 is TGTGCCAGCTCATTGGACACCAGATACGAGCAGTACTTC. It encodes CASSLDTRYEQYF. This chain joins TRBV18 and TRBJ2-7; D is possibly TRBD1 (5 bases). V lost 5 bases, J lost 4 bases, and 12 bases lay in between. Germline V lookup: CDR1 KGHSH, CDR2 LQKENI. This CDR3 region has 13 residues.

This clonotype was picked up many times. The V gene is TRBV12-3 or TRBV12-4, the J gene TRBJ2-1; tentative D call: TRBD1 (5 bases). The V and J ends lost 3 bases and 2 bases respectively, with 11 bases between them. The CDR3 contains 15 residues. CDR3 residues: CASSFPQGTYNEQFF. The DNA of the CDR3 is TGTGCCAGCAGTTTTCCCCAGGGTACCTACAATGAGCAGTTCTTC.

This sequence joins TRBV20-1 and TRBJ2-6, with 8 positions matching TRBD1. The junction had 11 bases not matched to a gene; V was cut back by 3 bases and J by 4 bases. The germline gives CDR1 DFQATT, CDR2 SNEGSKA (reference sequence). The CDR3 is made up of 17 amino acids. The CDR3 is CSASHQDRETGANVLTF. In DNA, the CDR3 is TGCAGTGCTAGTCACCAGGACAGGGAGACGGGGGCCAACGTCCTGACTTTC.

This clonotype was counted a few times. This chain links TRBV6-2 or TRBV6-3 with TRBJ2-1; D possibly corresponds to TRBD1 (6 bases). Germline V CDR1 and CDR2: MNHEY, SVGEGT. This CDR3 comprises 14 residues. V dropped 8 bases and J dropped 5 bases, with 16 bases sitting between them. CDR3 in amino acids: CASLFYRADNEQFF. The CDR3 coding sequence is TGTGCCAGCCTATTCTACAGGGCAGACAATGAGCAGTTCTTC.

This clonotype was observed a handful of times. This chain links TRBV11-2 with TRBJ2-1, with no clear D. Per the germline V gene, CDR1 is SGHAT and CDR2 is FQNNGV. V was clipped by 5 bases and J by 1 base, with 9 bases between them. This CDR3 has 14 amino acids. CDR3 sequence: CASSASRSYNEQFF. The DNA of the CDR3 is TGTGCCAGCAGCGCTTCTCGGTCCTACAATGAGCAGTTCTTC.

This clonotype was counted a few times. The chain combines TRBV7-9 with TRBJ2-2; D remains ambiguous. V was clipped by 5 bases and J by 7 bases, with 14 bases between them. This CDR3 is built from 14 residues. Germline CDR1 reads SEHNR; CDR2 reads FQNEAQ (reference sequence). The chain's CDR3 is CASSPGPWGGELFF. Here the CDR3 DNA reads TGTGCCAGCAGCCCCGGCCCCTGGGGCGGGGAGCTGTTTTTT.

CDR3: CSASHNRAHEQYF. In DNA form, the CDR3 reads TGCAGTGCTAGCCACAACAGGGCCCACGAGCAGTACTTC. The J gene is TRBJ2-7, the V gene TRBV20-1; a weak D match, TRBD1 (6 bases). Germline CDR1 and CDR2: DFQATT and SNEGSKA (reference sequence). The CDR3 runs 13 residues. With 3 bases removed from V and 5 bases from J, the gap between germline ends came to 14 bases.

This clonotype came up a few times. V is TRBV20-1 and J is TRBJ1-2; 7 bases line up with TRBD1. Germline lookup yields CDR1 DFQATT and CDR2 SNEGSKA (reference sequence). The V segment lost 3 bases and the J segment 4 bases; nucleotides outside the gene matches: 8. The CDR3 is 14 amino acids. The CDR3 region is CSARDRNPTYGYTF. CDR3 DNA sequence: TGCAGTGCTAGGGACAGGAACCCAACCTATGGCTACACCTTC.

This clonotype was observed a handful of times. This rearrangement joins TRBV4-3 to TRBJ1-2; unclear D gene. The V gene lost 0 bases and the J gene lost 8 bases, with 10 bases spanning the gap. The CDR3 contains 13 residues. The germline V gene encodes CDR1 LGHNA and CDR2 YSLEER. This CDR3 is CASSQDNGWGYTF. The CDR3 bases are TGCGCCAGCAGCCAAGATAATGGGTGGGGCTACACCTTC.

V usage is TRBV27 and J usage is TRBJ2-3, with TRBD2 matching 11 bases. CDR1 MNHEY and CDR2 SMNVEV come from the germline V gene (reference sequence). The V gene end was trimmed by 2 bases and the J gene end by 2 bases; junction bases not matched to a gene: 6. The CDR3 extends over 17 amino acids. The CDR3 sequence is CASSLQLAGGVTDTQYF. The CDR3 bases are TGTGCCAGCAGTTTACAGCTAGCGGGAGGAGTCACAGATACGCAGTATTTT.

This clonotype has only a few counts. The chain couples TRBV9 to TRBJ2-3; D call uncertain. Trimming removed 3 bases from V and 2 bases from J, with 10 bases in between. CDR3 length: 14 amino acids. From germline, CDR1 is SGDLS and CDR2 YYNGEE. Here the CDR3 DNA reads TGTGCCAGCAGCGGACCCGCAACCACAGATACGCAGTATTTT. Translating gives CASSGPATTDTQYF.

This chain uses TRBV3-1 with TRBJ2-1; D unclear. Trimming removed 1 base from V and 10 bases from J, with 8 bases in between. The germline gives CDR1 LGHDT, CDR2 YNNKEL (reference sequence). The CDR3 covers 12 residues. CDR3 sequence (DNA): TGTGCCAGCAGCCAAGTAACGTGGGAGCAGTTCTTC. Translating it yields CASSQVTWEQFF.

This clonotype came up a few times. The rearrangement joins TRBV5-1 to TRBJ2-7, with a weak D call TRBD1 (6 bases). Per germline, CDR1 SGHRS and CDR2 YFSETQ. The CDR3 runs to 16 residues. V gave up 2 bases and J gave up 0 bases, with 15 bases separating them. CDR3 in DNA: TGCGCCAGCAGCTTCGACGGGACACCAAGCTCCTACGAGCAGTACTTC. It translates to CASSFDGTPSSYEQYF.

This clonotype was counted only a few times. The chain joins TRBV12-3 or TRBV12-4 to TRBJ1-1, with D possibly matching TRBD1 (6 bases). This CDR3 contains 15 residues. V was cut by 3 bases and J by 1 base, with 12 bases left in between. The CDR3 spells CASSFFQGPNTEAFF. CDR3 DNA: TGTGCCAGCAGTTTCTTCCAGGGGCCGAACACTGAAGCTTTCTTT.

This clonotype was observed a handful of times. The genes are TRBV15 and TRBJ2-7, with D perhaps matching TRBD2 (5 bases). Deletions cut 2 bases from V and 2 bases from J, with 19 bases between. The length of the CDR3 is 17 residues. CDR1 and CDR2 (germline): LNHNV, YYDKDF (reference sequence). The CDR3 here is CATSRPPQSGTAYEQYF. The CDR3 DNA reads TGTGCCACCAGCAGACCCCCCCAAAGCGGAACAGCCTACGAGCAGTACTTC.

V is TRBV9 and J is TRBJ1-5, with 9 positions matching TRBD1. CDR1 SGDLS and CDR2 YYNGEE come from the germline V gene. The CDR3 covers 17 residues. J was trimmed by 4 bases and V by 0 bases; bases with no gene match: 8. DNA of the CDR3: TGTGCCAGCAGCGTAGGGCACAGGGGGCTGGGTAATCAGCCCCAGCATTTT. Amino acids: CASSVGHRGLGNQPQHF.

The chain carries TRBV4-1 and TRBJ2-1; 13 positions agree with TRBD2. Trimming removed 0 bases from V and 7 bases from J; junction bases left unmatched: 9. Germline-derived CDR1 and CDR2 are MGHRA and YSYEKL. CDR3 length: 18 amino acids. CDR3 protein: CASSQDLGTSGKGNEQFF. In nucleotides, the CDR3 is TGCGCCAGCAGCCAAGATCTCGGGACTAGCGGGAAAGGGAATGAGCAGTTCTTC.

V is TRBV7-2 and J is TRBJ2-1, with TRBD2 identical over 10 bases. There are 16 residues in the CDR3. The germline gives CDR1 SGHTA, CDR2 FQGNSA. The trim removed 5 bases at V and 6 bases at J, leaving 10 bases unmatched. CDR3 sequence reads: CASSPSVASGGNEQFF. The CDR3 DNA follows: TGTGCCAGCAGCCCCTCGGTGGCTAGCGGGGGCAATGAGCAGTTCTTC.

The J gene is TRBJ2-5, the V gene TRBV12-3 or TRBV12-4; TRBD2 might be the D (5 bases). V was cut by 10 bases and J by 5 bases, with 17 bases left in between. The CDR3 is 13 residues long. Here the CDR3 reads CATSPSPGETQYF. The CDR3 bases are TGTGCCACTTCCCCCTCACCGGGGGAGACCCAGTACTTC.

This clonotype came up a few times. The chain employs TRBV20-1 and TRBJ2-3, with TRBD2 matching over 10 bases. From germline, CDR1 is DFQATT and CDR2 SNEGSKA (reference sequence). Trimming cost V 4 bases and J 12 bases; bases outside gene matches: 7. This CDR3 is 12 amino acids long. CDR3 DNA: TGCAGTGCTACCCTAGCGGGAGCTCGACAGTATTTT. This sequence encodes CSATLAGARQYF.